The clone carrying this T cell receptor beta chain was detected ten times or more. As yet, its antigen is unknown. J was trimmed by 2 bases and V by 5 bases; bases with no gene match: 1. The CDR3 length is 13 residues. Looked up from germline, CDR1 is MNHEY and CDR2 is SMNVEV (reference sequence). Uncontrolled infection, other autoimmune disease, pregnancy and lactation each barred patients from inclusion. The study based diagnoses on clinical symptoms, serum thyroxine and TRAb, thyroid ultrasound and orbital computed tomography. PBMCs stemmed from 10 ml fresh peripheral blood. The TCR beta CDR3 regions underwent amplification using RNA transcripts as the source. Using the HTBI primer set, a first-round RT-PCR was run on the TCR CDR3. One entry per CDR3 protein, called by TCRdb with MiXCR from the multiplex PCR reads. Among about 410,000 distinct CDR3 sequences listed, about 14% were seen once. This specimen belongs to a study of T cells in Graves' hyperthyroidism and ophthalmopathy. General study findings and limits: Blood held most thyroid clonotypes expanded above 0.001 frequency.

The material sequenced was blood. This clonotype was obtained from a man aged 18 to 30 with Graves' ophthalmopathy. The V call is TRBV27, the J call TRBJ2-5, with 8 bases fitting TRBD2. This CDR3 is CASSRGGQETQYF. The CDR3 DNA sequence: TGTGCCAGCAGTCGGGGGGGTCAAGAGACCCAGTACTTC.